This TCR beta chain was obtained from a study of OX40 agonist ivuxolimab in advanced cancers. The protocol was immunoSEQ multiplex PCR, while the TCRdb copy is restricted to in-frame clones and leaves out a portion. This sample has about 42,000 clones, with about nine tenths found just once. This CDR3 has 12 residues. The germline V gene encodes CDR1 MNHNS and CDR2 SASEGT. Between the trimmed V and J ends, which lost 5 bases and 10 bases, there was a span of 12 bases. To note about this clone: The antigen is unknown.

Study results and caveats: CD4+ and CD8+ T cells in blood underwent clonal expansion by week 6 at 0.1 to 3.0 mg/kg.

Baseline, cycle 4 day 1, and cycle 7 day 1 were the blood sampling points. V is TRBV6-1 and J is TRBJ2-4; tentatively, D is TRBD1 (7 bases). The clonotype originates from an adult with an advanced solid tumor such as melanoma, head and neck, liver or kidney cancer. This sample comprised CD4+ or CD8+ T cells sorted from blood, obtained in a trial of the OX40 agonist ivuxolimab. The CDR3 here is CASSPPGGIQYF. The CDR3 nucleotides are TGTGCCAGCAGTCCCCCAGGGGGGATTCAGTACTTC.